This TCR beta chain stems from a study of T-cell reconstitution after alpha-beta-depleted transplantation in children. Germline lookup yields CDR1 SGHVS and CDR2 FQNEAQ. The CDR3 is 13 amino acids. V lost 3 bases to trimming and J lost 3 bases, with 6 bases between them. Concerning this clonotype itself: No antigen is known for it.

Findings and caveats of the study: Alpha-beta T cells about two months after transplant reportedly derived from several hundred expanded graft clones.

The TCRbeta library incorporated unique molecular identifiers. TCRdb re-called the PCR reads with MiXCR, one entry per CDR3 protein. The profile shows over 200,000 distinct CDR3 sequences, 17% of them singletons. The J gene is TRBJ2-4, the V gene TRBV7-8; D not resolved. The clonotype was recovered from a male patient aged 2 to 9 who had a stem cell transplant for acute lymphoblastic leukemia, so the T cells may come from the graft donor. This specimen was PBMCs, mostly from graft donor cells, taken 360 days after TCRalphabeta/CD19-depleted stem cell transplant. Written as DNA, the CDR3 is TGTGCCAGCAGCTTCCGCGGCAAAAACATTCAGTACTTC. It encodes CASSFRGKNIQYF.